These 2 T cell receptor beta chains were all obtained from the same sample, sequenced in a study of blood T cell repertoires in COVID-19. Measured with immunoSEQ multiplex PCR; TCRdb has only the in-frame clones, and not every one. Among 75,000 to 80,000 clones listed, roughly nine tenths were seen once. Sequencing was carried out using peripheral blood. The receptors stem from a human donor in a cohort sampled during active COVID-19.

This clone showed up just once. The chain has TRBV5-4 and TRBJ1-1; D is ambiguous. V shed 0 bases and J shed 1 base, with 7 bases lying between them. The germline V gene has CDR1 SGHNT and CDR2 YYREEE (reference sequence). This CDR3 contains 14 residues. CDR3 region: CASSLAGTNTEAFF. In nucleotides, the CDR3 is TGTGCCAGCAGCTTGGCGGGTACGAACACTGAAGCTTTCTTT. The full variable domain, completed using reference TRBV5-4 and TRBJ1-1, is ETGVTQSPTHLIKTRGQQVTLRCSSQSGHNTVSWYQQALGQGPQFIFQYYREEENGRGNFPPRFSGLQFPNYSSELNVNALELDDSALYLCASSLAGTNTEAFFGQGTRLTVV.

This sequence joins TRBV18 and TRBJ1-5, with D maybe TRBD1 (6 bases). The CDR3 has 16 amino acids. With 6 bases removed from V and 2 bases from J, the gap between germline ends came to 17 bases. The germline gives CDR1 KGHSH, CDR2 LQKENI. The CDR3 nucleotides are TGTGCCAGCTCCCCCGGGGGGGCGGATGGCAATCAGCCCCAGCATTTT. Amino acid sequence: CASSPGGADGNQPQHF.